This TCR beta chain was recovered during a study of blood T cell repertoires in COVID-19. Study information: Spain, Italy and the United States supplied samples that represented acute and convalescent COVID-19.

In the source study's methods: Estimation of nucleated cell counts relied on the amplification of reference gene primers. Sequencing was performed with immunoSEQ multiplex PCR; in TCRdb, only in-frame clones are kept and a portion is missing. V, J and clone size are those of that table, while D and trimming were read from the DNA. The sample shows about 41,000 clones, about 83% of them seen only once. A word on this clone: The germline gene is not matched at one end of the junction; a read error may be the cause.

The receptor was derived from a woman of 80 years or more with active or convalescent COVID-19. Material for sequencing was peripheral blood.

DNA of the CDR3: TGTGCCAGCAGCTTGGGAGGGACAGGGTCCGCTTTC. It translates to CASSLGGTGSAF. The rearrangement links TRBV7-2 to TRBJ2-6; TRBD1 agrees at 9 bases. This CDR3 contains 12 residues. Germline CDR1 reads SGHTA; CDR2 reads FQGNSA.